This TCR beta chain was retrieved from a study of T cells after yellow fever vaccination. Study-wide findings and caveats: Repertoires obtained by FACS sorting could include abundant clonotypes that entered as contaminants from the bulk population. Re-detected after boosting: most primary clones, about 95% of CD4 and over 80% of CD8.

The CDR3 is 15 amino acids. Between the trimmed V and J ends, which lost 4 bases and 10 bases, there was a span of 21 bases. Germline CDR1 and CDR2: KGHDR and SFDVKD. One entry per CDR3 protein results from TCRdb running MiXCR on the 5' RACE reads. The sample includes 300,000 to 400,000 distinct CDR3 sequences, approximately 4% seen only once; the top ten take 20% to 25%. This clonotype has just a few counts. Antigen specificity is unknown. Material: PBMCs, obtained 5 days after the yellow fever booster vaccination. The chain is built from TRBV24-1 and TRBJ2-5, with D possibly being TRBD2 (6 bases). The TCR comes from a man younger than 35 who received the YFV17D yellow fever vaccine. As DNA, the CDR3 is TGTGCCACCAGTGAGGAGGGACCAGGAGAAGGCGGCCAGTACTTC. Translating it yields CATSEEGPGEGGQYF.